This entry lists 23 T cell receptor beta chains sequenced from one sample in a study of cytomegalovirus exposure and HLA in healthy donors. The PCR had 60 Vbeta and 13 Jbeta primers. Profiling relied on immunoSEQ multiplex PCR, and the TCRdb table lists in-frame clones only, not all of them. Of roughly 240,000 clones in the sample, more than 75% are singletons; the top ten hold 0.2% to 0.25%. Sample: PBMCs. Every receptor here comes from a girl aged 2 to 10 in good health and CMV-seronegative.

The gene calls are TRBV6-4 and TRBJ2-6, with D tentatively TRBD1 (6 bases). Trimming took 6 bases from V and 0 from J, leaving 24 bases between them. The germline CDR1 and CDR2 sequences are MRHNA and SNTAGT. The length of the CDR3 is 20 residues. The DNA for the CDR3 is TGTGCCAGCAGATCCACCATCTTCCGACAGGTGAGCTCTGGGGCCAACGTCCTGACTTTC. This encodes CASRSTIFRQVSSGANVLTF.

This rearrangement joins TRBV5-1 to TRBJ2-5; TRBD2 matches 14 bases. Germline loops: CDR1 SGHRS, CDR2 YFSETQ. V lost 0 bases, J lost 5 bases, and 6 bases stayed unmatched. The CDR3 spans 17 residues. The CDR3 bases are TGCGCCAGCAGCTTGGGACTAGCGGGAGGGCCAGTGGAGACCCAGTACTTC. Translation gives CASSLGLAGGPVETQYF.

This clone was recorded only once. V is TRBV2 and J is TRBJ2-7; a weak D match, TRBD1 (6 bases). V was cut by 7 bases and J by 7 bases, with 17 bases left in between. CDR1 and CDR2 from the germline V gene are SNHLY and FYNNEI. The CDR3 runs to 13 residues. CDR3 in DNA: TGTGCCAGCAATATGGCAGGGGACGGAGAGCAGTACTTC. Translated: CASNMAGDGEQYF.

J is TRBJ2-5 and V is TRBV27; perhaps TRBD1 as D (5 bases). The CDR3 length is 16 residues. Germline V gene data show CDR1 as MNHEY and CDR2 as SMNVEV (reference sequence). Trimming stripped 6 bases from V and 2 bases from J, with 19 bases between. The CDR3 region has the DNA TGTGCCAGCAGGGCTACAGGCTATCCGGTGCAAGAGACCCAGTACTTC. The encoded protein is CASRATGYPVQETQYF.

The chain carries TRBV5-4 and TRBJ2-7; 11 nucleotides match TRBD2. Per the germline V gene, CDR1 is SGHNT and CDR2 is YYREEE (reference sequence). The junction had 5 bases not matched to a gene; V was cut back by 5 bases and J by 4 bases. The CDR3 has 14 amino acids. CDR3 sequence (DNA): TGTGCCAGCAGAGCGGGACTAGCGGAGTACGAGCAGTACTTC. It yields the protein CASRAGLAEYEQYF.

J is TRBJ1-1 and V is TRBV7-9, with D possibly TRBD1 on 6 matching bases. V was pared by 3 bases and J by 6 bases, with 14 bases between. There are 14 residues in the CDR3. Per germline, CDR1 SEHNR and CDR2 FQNEAQ (reference sequence). CDR3 nucleotides: TGTGCCAGCAGCTTCCAACAGGGTTCTTCTGAAGCTTTCTTT. It encodes CASSFQQGSSEAFF.

V gene TRBV7-8 combines with J gene TRBJ2-1; 8 bases align to TRBD1. The CDR3 totals 17 residues. With V trimmed by 5 bases and J by 7 bases, 16 bases remained unmatched. The germline V gene encodes CDR1 SGHVS and CDR2 FQNEAQ. The CDR3 loop is CASSRSIRDRTRNEQFF. The CDR3 coding sequence is TGTGCCAGCAGCCGAAGTATCCGGGACAGGACGCGGAATGAGCAGTTCTTC.

The chain links TRBV11-2 to TRBJ1-2, with 8 bases identical to TRBD1. Germline-derived CDR1 and CDR2 are SGHAT and FQNNGV. The V and J ends lost 5 bases and 0 bases, in that order; junction bases with no gene match: 5. This CDR3 spans 15 amino acids. The CDR3 protein is CASSRGQGPNYGYTF. In nucleotides, the CDR3 is TGTGCCAGCAGCCGCGGACAGGGCCCTAACTATGGCTACACCTTC.

J is TRBJ2-1 and V is TRBV4-1; D gene ambiguous. Per germline, CDR1 MGHRA and CDR2 YSYEKL. This CDR3 is built from 13 residues. The V end was cut by 4 bases, the J end by 13 bases, with 17 bases between. DNA for the CDR3: TGCGCCAGCAGCCTAGAAATATCAGGATTCCAGTTCTTC. It codes for CASSLEISGFQFF.

As DNA, the CDR3 is TGCAGCGTTGAAGAACAGGGCACCTACGAGCAGTACTTC. Its translation is CSVEEQGTYEQYF. The chain has TRBV29-1 and TRBJ2-7, with a weak D call TRBD1 (6 bases). Germline V gene sequence: CDR1 SQVTM, CDR2 ANQGSEA. The CDR3 loop spans 13 amino acids. Trimming removed 0 bases from V and 2 bases from J, with 8 bases in between.

The V gene is TRBV7-9, the J gene TRBJ2-7; TRBD2 matches at 7 bases. The CDR3 extends over 14 amino acids. Trimming at V came to 3 bases and at J to 2 bases, leaving 4 bases not matched to a gene. The V gene's germline CDR1 is SEHNR and CDR2 FQNEAQ (reference sequence). Here the CDR3 reads CASSFAGGTYEQYF. In DNA form, the CDR3 reads TGTGCCAGCAGCTTCGCCGGGGGGACCTACGAGCAGTACTTC.

The gene calls are TRBV5-1 and TRBJ2-1, with no clear D. Germline V gene lookup returns CDR1 SGHRS and CDR2 YFSETQ. Trimming took off 5 bases at V and 4 bases at J, with 10 bases between the two ends. This CDR3 has 13 amino acids. The CDR3 DNA sequence: TGCGCCAGCAGAGGTCCGGGTTACAATGAGCAGTTCTTC. Translation: CASRGPGYNEQFF.

The chain carries TRBV18 and TRBJ1-5; D is uncertain. V was cut by 3 bases and J by 4 bases, with 7 bases left in between. From germline, CDR1 is KGHSH and CDR2 LQKENI. The CDR3 has 13 residues. The CDR3 is CASSPRANQPQHF. CDR3 nucleotide sequence: TGTGCCAGCTCACCGCGGGCTAATCAGCCCCAGCATTTT.

V and J are TRBV2 and TRBJ1-2; 11 positions agree with TRBD1. The germline CDR1 and CDR2 sequences are SNHLY and FYNNEI. The CDR3 extends over 13 amino acids. Germline trimming cut 4 bases from V and 8 bases from J; bases unmatched to any gene: 3. The CDR3 here is CASSAGTGGGYTF. For the CDR3, the DNA is TGTGCCAGCAGTGCGGGGACAGGGGGAGGCTACACCTTC.

The chain recombines TRBV10-3 with TRBJ1-1; 8 bases align to TRBD1. This CDR3 region has 13 residues. J lost 4 bases, V lost 3 bases, and 1 base had no gene match. CDR1 is ENHRY and CDR2 is SYGVKD in the germline V gene. The CDR3 sequence is CAISDRGRTEAFF. Here the CDR3 DNA reads TGTGCCATCAGTGACAGGGGGCGCACTGAAGCTTTCTTT.

J is TRBJ1-1 and V is TRBV6-5; TRBD1 is a possible D gene (5 bases). Germline CDR1 MNHEY, CDR2 SVGAGI. This CDR3 region has 15 residues. V gave up 0 bases and J gave up 3 bases, with 11 bases separating them. CDR3 sequence reads: CASSYSGGGYTEAFF. CDR3 nucleotides: TGTGCCAGCAGTTACTCTGGGGGGGGGTACACTGAAGCTTTCTTT.

This clone was counted once. This chain joins TRBV27 and TRBJ2-7; a weak D match, TRBD1 (5 bases). Germline V gives CDR1 MNHEY, CDR2 SMNVEV (reference sequence). The length of the CDR3 is 13 residues. Deletions cut 3 bases from V and 2 bases from J, with 8 bases between. The CDR3 DNA follows: TGTGCCAGCAGTTTGGGGCAGACCTACGAGCAGTACTTC. Its protein is CASSLGQTYEQYF.

The genes are TRBV28 and TRBJ1-1; a weak D match, TRBD1 (5 bases). From germline, CDR1 is MDHEN and CDR2 SYDVKM. Trimming cost V 3 bases and J 2 bases, with 7 bases left between them. This CDR3 spans 13 amino acids. CDR3 in amino acids: CASSLRTNTEAFF. CDR3 nucleotides: TGTGCCAGCAGTTTGAGGACAAACACTGAAGCTTTCTTT.

A few counts support this clone. This chain uses TRBV2 with TRBJ1-3; possible D gene TRBD1, 5 bases. CDR3 length: 15 amino acids. Trimming cost V 1 base and J 5 bases, with 12 bases left between them. Germline V gives CDR1 SNHLY, CDR2 FYNNEI. The CDR3 region is CASSEGAGLRNTIYF. The CDR3 nucleotides read TGTGCCAGCAGTGAAGGGGCAGGGTTAAGAAACACCATATATTTT.

The chain joins TRBV2 to TRBJ1-3; 10 nucleotides agree with TRBD1. Germline values: CDR1 SNHLY, CDR2 FYNNEI. This CDR3 has 13 residues. The junction had 4 bases not matched to a gene; V was cut back by 10 bases and J by 4 bases. The CDR3 reads CATSDRGGNTIYF. The CDR3 DNA follows: TGTGCCACCTCGGACAGGGGGGGAAACACCATATATTTT.

The chain combines TRBV2 with TRBJ1-2; 7 bases match TRBD1. After removal of 6 bases from V and 2 bases from J, the junction contained 6 bases not matched to a gene. The germline V gene has CDR1 SNHLY and CDR2 FYNNEI. This CDR3 contains 14 residues. The CDR3 is CASREGAHNYGYTF. In nucleotides, the CDR3 is TGTGCCAGCAGGGAGGGGGCGCACAACTATGGCTACACCTTC.

V usage is TRBV6-1 and J usage is TRBJ2-1; the D gene is possibly TRBD2 (5 bases). Germline CDR1 reads MNHNS; CDR2 reads SASEGT. The CDR3 runs to 14 residues. V lost 0 bases, J lost 14 bases, and 17 bases lay in between. CDR3 nucleotide sequence: TGTGCCAGCAGTGAAGCGAATATAGCCCTCGGGGAGTTCTTC. Protein: CASSEANIALGEFF.

The V and J genes are TRBV30 and TRBJ2-5; 9 bases fit TRBD2. Germline V gives CDR1 GTSNPN, CDR2 SVGIG (reference sequence). The CDR3 length is 17 residues. Losses at the gene ends were 5 bases for V and 3 bases for J; bases not matched to a gene: 16. The CDR3 nucleotides are TGTGCCTGGGATAAGAGGAAGACTAGCGGCGGCGAAGAGACCCAGTACTTC. Amino acid sequence: CAWDKRKTSGGEETQYF.